One and the same sample provided the 13 T cell receptor beta chains below, sequenced in a study of spatial heterogeneity in lung cancer. Time point of the sample: sample taken at primary tumor resection. General study points: The number of expanded tumor alpha and beta chains correlated with mutation number.

No antigen has been assigned to these receptors. Each CDR3 protein gets one entry after TCRdb re-called the 5' RACE reads with MiXCR. This sample carries some 9,800 distinct CDR3 sequences, about 6% of them seen once, and the ten largest clones take about 9.4%. Sample: lung tumor tissue, taken at surgery. These receptors all come from a male donor with early-stage non-small cell lung cancer.

The table lists this clonotype with many counts. The chain couples TRBV15 to TRBJ1-3; possibly TRBD1 for D (5 bases). Between the trimmed V and J ends, which lost 2 bases and 2 bases, there was a span of 13 bases. The CDR3 length is 16 residues. The V gene's germline CDR1 is LNHNV and CDR2 YYDKDF (reference sequence). CDR3 protein: CATSRPSGTAGNTIYF. The CDR3 DNA sequence: TGTGCCACCAGCAGACCATCCGGGACGGCTGGAAACACCATATATTTT.

This clonotype was observed at least ten times. As DNA, the CDR3 is TGTGCCAGCAGCCAAACCTCAGGGCGGGGTGAAAAACTGTTTTTT. It translates to CASSQTSGRGEKLFF. The chain carries TRBV3-1 and TRBJ1-4, with a tentative D call TRBD1 (5 bases). The V end was cut by 2 bases, the J end by 7 bases, with 14 bases between. The CDR3 spans 15 residues. CDR1 and CDR2 (germline): LGHDT, YNNKEL (reference sequence).

This clonotype was seen repeatedly, ten times or more. The chain couples TRBV12-3 or TRBV12-4 to TRBJ2-3; D not certain. The CDR3 contains 12 residues. The germline V and J ends were trimmed by 2 bases and 5 bases, with 5 bases remaining between them. DNA for the CDR3: TGTGCCAGCAGTTTATGGCAAGATACGCAGTATTTT. Its protein product is CASSLWQDTQYF.

This clonotype was seen many times. The chain links TRBV25-1 to TRBJ2-3; TRBD2 agrees at 7 bases. CDR1 is MGHDK and CDR2 is SYGVNS in the germline V gene. The CDR3 is 15 amino acids. Germline trimming cut 1 base from V and 4 bases from J; bases unmatched to any gene: 5. The CDR3 DNA reads as TGTGCCAGCAGTGAATTGGCTAGCGGCGCAGATACGCAGTATTTT. This gives the protein CASSELASGADTQYF.

At least ten counts were recorded for this clonotype. V gene TRBV4-1 combines with J gene TRBJ2-3; D gene uncertain. With 0 bases removed from V and 1 base from J, the gap between germline ends came to 11 bases. This CDR3 is built from 16 residues. Germline lookup yields CDR1 MGHRA and CDR2 YSYEKL. The chain's CDR3 is CASSQDGDGRTDTQYF. CDR3 DNA: TGCGCCAGCAGCCAAGATGGTGACGGCCGCACAGATACGCAGTATTTT.

This clonotype was recorded at least ten times. V gene TRBV20-1 combines with J gene TRBJ2-1; 7 bases map to TRBD2. Germline V CDR1 and CDR2: DFQATT, SNEGSKA (reference sequence). The CDR3 runs to 13 residues. V lost 7 bases to trimming and J lost 6 bases; unmatched junction nucleotides: 9. The CDR3 sequence: CSGEGLSGNEQFF. The CDR3 DNA follows: TGCAGTGGGGAGGGCCTTTCGGGCAATGAGCAGTTCTTC.

The table lists this clonotype with many counts. The chain carries TRBV20-1 and TRBJ2-3; D unresolved. Trimming took off 4 bases at V and 1 base at J, with 12 bases between the two ends. The CDR3 contains 14 residues. Germline V gives CDR1 DFQATT, CDR2 SNEGSKA (reference sequence). The CDR3, as DNA: TGCAGTGCTACCCTGATTGTCGGCACAGATACGCAGTATTTT. This translates into CSATLIVGTDTQYF.

By share, this clonotype counts as medium-sized. The J gene is TRBJ1-2, the V gene TRBV30; D gene uncertain. Between the trimmed V and J ends, which lost 4 bases and 2 bases, there was a span of 8 bases. The CDR3 loop spans 12 amino acids. CDR1 and CDR2 from the germline V gene are GTSNPN and SVGIG (reference sequence). CDR3 coding DNA: TGTGCCTGGACAGAAGGAAACTATGGCTACACCTTC. Encoded protein: CAWTEGNYGYTF.

This clonotype was recorded at least ten times. The chain has TRBV7-6 and TRBJ2-2, with 10 positions matching TRBD1. This CDR3 is 16 amino acids long. Losses at the gene ends were 5 bases for V and 2 bases for J; bases not matched to a gene: 5. Germline-derived CDR1 and CDR2 are SGHVS and FNYEAQ. Written as DNA, the CDR3 is TGTGCCAGCAGCCCGAGACAGGGGGCAAACACCGGGGAGCTGTTTTTT. Protein sequence: CASSPRQGANTGELFF.

In regard to this clonotype: A single base separates this from a much larger clone, so it may be a read error. CDR3 sequence (DNA): TGTGCCAGCAGGAGGGACAATAGCAATCAGCCCCAGCATTTT. Translation gives CASRRDNSNQPQHF. The chain has TRBV6-1 and TRBJ1-5; TRBD1 might be the D (6 bases). V lost 6 bases, J lost 0 bases, and 9 bases lay in between. CDR1 and CDR2 (germline): MNHNS, SASEGT. The CDR3 runs to 14 residues.

In this sample, this clonotype turned up a few times. The V and J genes are TRBV12-3 or TRBV12-4 and TRBJ2-5, with 10 bases aligning to TRBD2. This CDR3 is built from 17 residues. V shed 3 bases and J 6 bases; nucleotides not matched to a gene: 13. The CDR3 spells CASSFWTSGASEKTQYF. CDR3 in DNA: TGTGCCAGCAGTTTTTGGACTAGCGGAGCGTCTGAGAAGACCCAGTACTTC.

This clonotype is medium-sized within its sample. The chain is built from TRBV12-3 or TRBV12-4 and TRBJ2-5; D is unclear. V was clipped by 3 bases and J by 1 base, with 18 bases between them. This CDR3 spans 17 amino acids. Here the CDR3 reads CASSFVTFKFSQETQYF. CDR3 sequence (DNA): TGTGCCAGCAGTTTTGTCACATTTAAATTCTCCCAAGAGACCCAGTACTTC.

This clonotype has at least ten counts. The CDR3 reads CASQRDRGSYGYTF. The CDR3 region has the DNA TGTGCCAGCCAACGGGACAGGGGGTCCTATGGCTACACCTTC. The chain carries TRBV18 and TRBJ1-2, with 11 bases matching TRBD1. The V segment lost 8 bases and the J segment 4 bases; nucleotides outside the gene matches: 6. The CDR3 loop spans 14 amino acids. CDR1 KGHSH and CDR2 LQKENI come from the germline V gene.